Presented here are 9 T cell receptor beta chains from one specimen sequenced in a study of tumor and adjacent non-tumor tissue in lung cancer (dated by TCRdb to between 2018 and 2020). RNA was isolated from bulk unsorted tissue, and RNA quality was assessed with a NanoDrop ND-1000 and an Agilent 2100. The library was generated by multiplex PCR. TCRdb names Illumina HiSeq 2500 as the instrument used. Following protocols modified from ARM-PCR, the researchers constructed TCRbeta libraries through three rounds of nested PCR with primers (Table S4). TCRdb applied fastp at Q25 and MiXCR to the public reads, then kept only in-frame beta chains. All rows with the same CDR3 protein become a single entry with the most common DNA and genes. The sample has about 70,000 distinct CDR3 sequences on record, around four fifths of them singletons. The ten largest clones add up to 28% of the sample. Sequencing was carried out using lung tumor tissue. These receptors all stem from a man in his fifties or sixties with non-small cell lung cancer.

This chain connects TRBV6-5 to TRBJ2-4, with 11 positions matching TRBD2. The germline V gene has CDR1 MNHEY and CDR2 SVGAGI. The V segment lost 6 bases and the J segment 11 bases; nucleotides outside the gene matches: 15. The CDR3 spans 16 residues. The CDR3, as DNA: TGTGCCAGCAGGCCCAGACTAGCGGGAAGGCGACAATTTCAGTACTTC. Residues: CASRPRLAGRRQFQYF.

The chain employs TRBV5-4 and TRBJ2-1, with 8 bases lining up with TRBD1. After removal of 4 bases from V and 16 bases from J, the junction contained 22 bases not matched to a gene. Germline V lookup: CDR1 SGHNT, CDR2 YYREEE (reference sequence). This CDR3 is 16 amino acids long. The CDR3 sequence is CASSPGGALSYNEYFF. The CDR3 DNA is TGTGCCAGCAGCCCAGGGGGCGCCCTCTCCTACAATGAGTACTTCTTC.

As to this clonotype: At one of its ends the junction is not consistent with the germline gene, which may arise from a read error. This chain links TRBV24-1 with TRBJ2-1; TRBD2 matches 7 bases. This CDR3 has 16 amino acids. Germline assignment: CDR1 KGHDR and CDR2 SFDVKD. The CDR3 DNA reads as TGTGCCACTAGTGATCAATATGGCGGGGGCTACAATGAGCAGTTCTTC. Amino acids: CATSDQYGGGYNEQFF.

This clonotype has ten or more counts. The rearrangement uses TRBV25-1 and TRBJ2-7; 8 bases are a match to TRBD1. There are 15 residues in the CDR3. Germline V gene sequence: CDR1 MGHDK, CDR2 SYGVNS. Trimming at V came to 3 bases and at J to 3 bases, leaving 7 bases not matched to a gene. DNA of the CDR3: TGTGCCAGCAGTGACGCGCGGACAGGGCTCTACGAGCAGTACTTC. As protein: CASSDARTGLYEQYF.

On this clonotype: This may be a read error: a much more frequent sequence differs by one nucleotide. This chain connects TRBV11-2 to TRBJ2-1, with unresolved D. Germline loops: CDR1 SGHAT, CDR2 FQNNGV. This CDR3 is built from 11 residues. DNA of the CDR3: TGTACCAGCAGCTTAATGCATGAGCAGTTCTTC. Its translation: CTSSLMHEQFF.

As to this clonotype: The junction differs from germline at one of its ends, possibly a read error. V is TRBV28 and J is TRBJ2-5; 9 nucleotides agree with TRBD1. Germline V lookup: CDR1 MDHEN, CDR2 SYDVKM. This CDR3 has 14 amino acids. The CDR3, as DNA: TGTGTCAGCAGTTTGGGGACAGGGCAAGAGACCCAGTACTTC. Protein: CVSSLGTGQETQYF.

Remarks on this clonotype: A clone one base away is much larger, so this may be a read error. The J gene is TRBJ1-5, the V gene TRBV6-2 or TRBV6-3; D gene unclear. CDR1 and CDR2 from the germline V gene are MNHEY and SVGEGT. The CDR3 covers 14 residues. The CDR3 here is CASSSGYSNQSQHF. CDR3 DNA: TGTGCCAGCAGTTCTGGTTATAGCAATCAGTCCCAGCATTTT.

On this clonotype itself: At one end, the junction sequence differs from germline, possibly due to a read error. Here the CDR3 DNA reads TGTGCAAGCAGCCTAATGAAAGAGACCCAGGACTTC. Translated: CASSLMKETQDF. This chain connects TRBV11-1 to TRBJ2-5, with no clear D. The CDR3 has 12 residues. CDR1 is SGHAT and CDR2 is FQDESV in the germline V gene (reference sequence). Full variable domain (outside the CDR3, taken from reference TRBV11-1 and TRBJ2-5): EAEVAQSPRYKITEKSQAVAFWCDPISGHATLYWYRQILGQGPELLVQFQDESVVDDSQLPKDRFSAERLKGVDSTLKIQPAELGDSAMYLCASSLMKETQDFGPGTRLLVL.

This clonotype occurred a few times. V and J are TRBV28 and TRBJ1-6; 9 bases fit TRBD1. The CDR3 has 16 amino acids. Germline V CDR1 and CDR2: MDHEN, SYDVKM. V lost 5 bases to trimming and J lost 0 bases; unmatched junction nucleotides: 2. For the CDR3, the DNA is TGTGCCAGCAGTGGGACAGGGAGCTCCTATAATTCACCCCTCCACTTT. Residues: CASSGTGSSYNSPLHF.